Shown below are 10 T cell receptor beta chains from a single sample sequenced in a study of T-cell memory formation after mild COVID-19. TCRdb called the 5' RACE reads again in MiXCR, with one record for every CDR3 protein. The repertoire has roughly 100,000 distinct CDR3 sequences, around 12% of them found once; the top ten carry around 30%. Specimen: PBMCs or a T cell subset sorted from them (not recorded which). The receptors were gathered from an adult woman who had mild COVID-19 (a few samples of this study predate the infection). Cell type and time point are not known.

This clonotype occurred a few times. This chain links TRBV2 with TRBJ2-5; 9 nucleotides match TRBD1. The CDR3 consists of 19 residues. Trimming cost V 2 bases and J 1 base; bases outside gene matches: 14. CDR1 and CDR2 (germline): SNHLY, FYNNEI. Here the CDR3 reads CASSEIRDRASPSQETQYF. As DNA, the CDR3 is TGTGCCAGCAGTGAAATCCGGGACAGGGCCTCCCCCAGCCAAGAGACCCAGTACTTC.

On this clonotype itself: The junction differs from germline at one of its ends, possibly a read error. DNA for the CDR3: TGTGCCAGCCATGACCGGAACGCCGGGGAGCTGTTTTTT. Its translation is CASHDRNAGELFF. The V call is TRBV12-3 or TRBV12-4, the J call TRBJ2-2; no clear D. The CDR3 runs to 13 residues.

This clonotype has more than one count but fewer than ten. CDR3 nucleotide sequence: TGTGCCAGCAGCCAAGGGACTAGCGGGAGAATAGGCTACAATGAGCAGTTCTTC. Translation: CASSQGTSGRIGYNEQFF. The chain employs TRBV5-6 and TRBJ2-1; 14 bases line up with TRBD2. This CDR3 is built from 18 residues. Losses at the gene ends were 4 bases for V and 3 bases for J; bases not matched to a gene: 9. Germline V gives CDR1 SGHDT, CDR2 YYEEEE.

V usage is TRBV12-3 or TRBV12-4 and J usage is TRBJ2-5, with TRBD2 matching over 14 bases. Trimming at V came to 4 bases and at J to 2 bases, leaving 0 bases not matched to a gene. This CDR3 region has 15 residues. The CDR3 here is CASSWTSGRQETQYF. Here the CDR3 DNA reads TGTGCCAGCAGTTGGACTAGCGGGAGGCAAGAGACCCAGTACTTC.

V and J are TRBV30 and TRBJ2-2; D is unresolved. Germline CDR1 GTSNPN, CDR2 SVGIG (reference sequence). Trimming took 3 bases from V and 6 from J, leaving 11 bases between them. This CDR3 is built from 13 residues. The CDR3 protein is CAWSYGVSGELFF. The CDR3 DNA follows: TGTGCCTGGAGCTATGGGGTGTCCGGGGAGCTGTTTTTT. The variable domain in full, with the rest retrieved from reference TRBV30 and TRBJ2-2, is SQTIHQWPATLVQPVGSPLSLECTVEGTSNPNLYWYRQAAGRGLQLLFYSVGIGQISSEVPQNLSASRPQDRQFILSSKKLLLSDSGFYLCAWSYGVSGELFFGEGSRLTVL.

This clonotype was counted ten times or more. The chain employs TRBV4-3 and TRBJ2-2, with TRBD2 identical over 13 bases. CDR3 length equals 16 residues. The V and J ends lost 6 bases and 5 bases, in that order; junction bases with no gene match: 6. The germline gives CDR1 LGHNA, CDR2 YSLEER. The CDR3 here is CASRPGTSGMTGELFF. CDR3 DNA sequence: TGCGCCAGCAGACCCGGGACTAGCGGGATGACCGGGGAGCTGTTTTTT.

V is TRBV7-9 and J is TRBJ1-1, with unresolved D. The CDR3 has 12 residues. Per the germline V gene, CDR1 is SEHNR and CDR2 is FQNEAQ (reference sequence). Trimming cost V 3 bases and J 5 bases, with 7 bases left between them. The CDR3, as DNA: TGTGCCAGCAGCTTTGTAGGGACTGAAGCTTTCTTT. Amino acids: CASSFVGTEAFF.

This clonotype has a count of ten or more. V gene TRBV7-2 combines with J gene TRBJ1-2; TRBD1 might be the D (6 bases). From germline, CDR1 is SGHTA and CDR2 FQGNSA. V lost 1 base and J 6 bases, leaving 12 bases between the germline ends. This CDR3 comprises 14 residues. CDR3 DNA: TGTGCCAGCAGCTTAGTGGGGGGCTTCGATGGCTACACCTTC. This translates into CASSLVGGFDGYTF.

This clonotype occurred a few times. The chain uses TRBV7-8 and TRBJ2-7; D might be TRBD1 (7 bases). The CDR3 length is 14 residues. CDR1 SGHVS and CDR2 FQNEAQ come from the germline V gene. The V end lost 8 bases, the J end lost 2 bases, and 16 bases lay between the germline ends. CDR3 residues: CASCEGAGPYEQYF. For the CDR3, the DNA is TGTGCCAGCTGCGAGGGGGCGGGGCCCTACGAGCAGTACTTC.

The chain couples TRBV20-1 to TRBJ2-7; possibly TRBD2 for D (5 bases). V lost 2 bases and J lost 5, with 13 bases in between. This CDR3 comprises 13 residues. Per the germline V gene, CDR1 is DFQATT and CDR2 is SNEGSKA (reference sequence). In DNA form, the CDR3 reads TGCAGTGCTAGAAACCGGGATTACAACGAGCAGTACTTC. As protein: CSARNRDYNEQYF.